These 10 T cell receptor beta chains were sequenced from one sample in a study of T cell repertoires in cytomegalovirus infection. TCRdb itself ran the reads through MiXCR, one entry per CDR3 protein. Of around 750,000 distinct CDR3 sequences in the sample, 32% were seen once. These TCRs' antigens remain unknown. Sequencing was performed on cultured CD8+ T cells from PBMCs, taken from culture after CMV antigen stimulation. These receptors were collected from a human donor in good health (CMV status not recorded). Some clones in this sample may be carry-over from other donors' samples.

Only a few counts were recorded for this clonotype. The chain combines TRBV20-1 with TRBJ1-5; a weak D match, TRBD1 (5 bases). The germline V gene has CDR1 DFQATT and CDR2 SNEGSKA (reference sequence). The CDR3 loop spans 16 amino acids. Deletions cut 3 bases from V and 5 bases from J, with 20 bases between. The CDR3 nucleotides are TGCAGTGCTAGGTCCCGGTGGGACCCTTGGGATCAGCCCCAGCATTTT. Its protein is CSARSRWDPWDQPQHF.

This clonotype was observed once. The germline gene is not matched at one end of the junction; a read error may be the cause. V gene TRBV6-6 combines with J gene TRBJ2-1, with D possibly being TRBD2 (6 bases). Germline V gene lookup returns CDR1 MNHNY and CDR2 SVGAGI (reference sequence). The CDR3 contains 16 residues. CDR3 nucleotide sequence: TGTGTCAGCAGCTCCTTGGGGCTAGCGATGTACAATGAGCAGTTCTTC. Amino acids: CVSSSLGLAMYNEQFF.

The chain combines TRBV4-2 with TRBJ2-2; TRBD1 is a possible D gene (6 bases). Germline V lookup: CDR1 LGHNA, CDR2 YNFKEQ. V shed 0 bases and J shed 7 bases, with 18 bases lying between them. The CDR3 loop spans 17 amino acids. The CDR3 sequence is CASSQDSPGANGGELFF. CDR3 in DNA: TGTGCCAGCAGCCAAGATAGCCCAGGGGCGAACGGCGGGGAGCTGTTTTTT.

The rearrangement joins TRBV4-1 to TRBJ2-2, with 7 positions matching TRBD2. Germline CDR1 is MGHRA and CDR2 is YSYEKL. Trimming removed 7 bases from V and 5 bases from J; junction bases left unmatched: 7. The CDR3 length is 14 residues. The CDR3: CASTDVGGTGELFF. CDR3 DNA: TGCGCCAGCACCGACGTGGGGGGGACCGGGGAGCTGTTTTTT.

This clonotype turned up a few times. Germline and junction disagree at one end, which may indicate a read error. The gene calls are TRBV6-5 and TRBJ2-1; D is ambiguous. The length of the CDR3 is 14 residues. Germline CDR1 MNHEY, CDR2 SVGAGI. The DNA for the CDR3 is TGTGCCAGCACTTACACGAGCTCCTACAATGAGCAGTTCTTC. Amino acids: CASTYTSSYNEQFF.

The V and J genes are TRBV7-6 and TRBJ1-2; D remains ambiguous. This CDR3 has 14 residues. Trimming left V 7 bases short and J 4 bases short, with 16 bases between. The V gene's germline CDR1 is SGHVS and CDR2 FNYEAQ. CDR3 residues: CASMGSFYFYGYTF. The CDR3 DNA reads TGTGCCAGCATGGGCTCCTTTTACTTCTATGGCTACACCTTC. Full variable domain (missing parts from reference TRBV7-6 and TRBJ1-2): GAGVSQSPRYKVTKRGQDVALRCDPISGHVSLYWYRQALGQGPEFLTYFNYEAQQDKSGLPNDRFSAERPEGSISTLTIQRTEQRDSAMYRCASMGSFYFYGYTFGSGTRLTVV.

A few counts support this clonotype. V gene TRBV20-1 combines with J gene TRBJ1-5; the match to TRBD1 covers 10 bases. J gave up 2 bases and V 3 bases, and 4 bases lay outside the gene matches. This CDR3 spans 15 amino acids. Germline V gene lookup returns CDR1 DFQATT and CDR2 SNEGSKA (reference sequence). Here the CDR3 DNA reads TGCAGTGCTAGCAGGGACAGGGGAGGCAATCAGCCCCAGCATTTT. Translation: CSASRDRGGNQPQHF.

This clonotype was picked up a small number of times. The J gene is TRBJ1-4, the V gene TRBV12-3 or TRBV12-4; possible D gene TRBD1, 6 bases. This CDR3 region has 15 residues. V lost 0 bases and J lost 8, with 13 bases in between. The CDR3 spells CASSLAGGAAEKLFF. The CDR3 DNA reads as TGTGCCAGCAGTTTAGCGGGGGGGGCTGCAGAAAAACTGTTTTTT.

This clonotype showed up just a few times. The rearrangement links TRBV7-4 to TRBJ2-7; 8 bases fit TRBD2. This CDR3 is 13 amino acids long. Trimming removed 5 bases from V and 6 bases from J; junction bases left unmatched: 6. The germline CDR1 and CDR2 sequences are SGHVT and SQSDAQ. CDR3 DNA sequence: TGTGCCAGCAGCCCGGGGGGGGGTTGCGAGCAGTACGTC. Its protein is CASSPGGGCEQYV.

This clonotype has a single count. At one of its ends the junction is not consistent with the germline gene, which may arise from a read error. The chain carries TRBV19 and TRBJ2-7; D ambiguous. Germline loops: CDR1 LNHDA, CDR2 SQIVND (reference sequence). This CDR3 comprises 13 residues. The CDR3 nucleotides are TGTGTCAGTAGTGCAGGCCTGTCCTACGAGCAGTACTTC. Translated, it gives CVSSAGLSYEQYF. Based on the CDR3 plus reference TRBV19 and TRBJ2-7, the full variable domain is DGGITQSPKYLFRKEGQNVTLSCEQNLNHDAMYWYRQDPGQGLRLIYYSQIVNDFQKGDIAEGYSVSREKKESFPLTVTSAQKNPTAFYLCVSSAGLSYEQYFGPGTRLTVT.